The 21 T cell receptor beta chains given below trace back to one sample, sequenced in a study of post-analysis software for immune sequencing data. Findings of the study overall: In patients, five or six TRBV segments were more frequent than in controls, with TRBV5-6, TRBV5-1 and TRBV20-1 among them.

The library was made from cDNA and included unique molecular identifiers. MiXCR, applied by TCRdb to the PCR reads, yields one record per CDR3 protein. The sample lists approximately 770,000 distinct CDR3 sequences, around 45% occurring once. Which antigens these TCRs recognize remains unknown. Material: blood. The receptors stem from a girl aged 5-17 years with multiple sclerosis.

This chain links TRBV5-5 with TRBJ2-7; 7 nucleotides agree with TRBD1. Near its end, the DNA agrees better with TRBJ2-5, so the J call may be wrong. In germline, CDR1 is SGHKS, CDR2 YYEKEE (reference sequence). The length of the CDR3 is 15 residues. The CDR3 loop is CASRELGQLVETQYF. DNA of the CDR3: TGTGCCAGCAGGGAGTTGGGACAGTTAGTTGAGACCCAGTACTTC.

The chain has TRBV5-1 and TRBJ1-1; weak D call: TRBD1 (6 bases). V was cut by 5 bases and J by 2 bases, with 13 bases left in between. From germline, CDR1 is SGHRS and CDR2 YFSETQ. The CDR3 has 14 amino acids. DNA for the CDR3: TGCGCCAGCAGGGGAGGACAGATAAACACTGAAGCTTTCTTT. As protein: CASRGGQINTEAFF.

This clonotype was counted a few times. J is TRBJ2-1 and V is TRBV6-4; TRBD2 might be the D (6 bases). The germline gives CDR1 MRHNA, CDR2 SNTAGT. The V and J ends lost 2 bases and 10 bases respectively, with 6 bases between them. The CDR3 consists of 11 residues. The CDR3 DNA reads TGTGCCAGCAGTGACGGGGGGGAGCAGTTCTTC. Residues: CASSDGGEQFF.

The chain uses TRBV5-1 and TRBJ2-1; 7 nucleotides agree with TRBD2. The germline V gene has CDR1 SGHRS and CDR2 YFSETQ. The trim removed 0 bases at V and 8 bases at J, leaving 11 bases unmatched. This CDR3 has 16 amino acids. CDR3 coding DNA: TGCGCCAGCAGCTTGGAGGGCGGGAGTGATGGTTATGAGCAGTTCTTC. The encoded protein is CASSLEGGSDGYEQFF.

The genes are TRBV7-2 and TRBJ2-1; D gene ambiguous. The CDR3 has 16 amino acids. The germline CDR1 and CDR2 sequences are SGHTA and FQGNSA. V lost 5 bases to trimming and J lost 5 bases, with 19 bases between them. This CDR3 reads CASSPEIRRSNNEQFF. Here the CDR3 DNA reads TGTGCCAGCAGCCCTGAAATTCGCAGATCGAACAATGAGCAGTTCTTC.

This clonotype was recorded a few times. The rearrangement uses TRBV5-1 and TRBJ2-5; D is undetermined. V gave up 1 base and J gave up 1 base, with 8 bases separating them. The germline V gene has CDR1 SGHRS and CDR2 YFSETQ. The CDR3 has 14 amino acids. This CDR3 reads CASSLNAAQETQYF. Here the CDR3 DNA reads TGCGCCAGCAGCTTGAACGCGGCCCAAGAGACCCAGTACTTC.

For this clonotype: One junction end disagrees with the germline gene, perhaps due to a read error. This chain uses TRBV18 with TRBJ2-1; D gene unclear. Germline CDR1 and CDR2: KGHSH and LQKENI. The CDR3 has 13 amino acids. As DNA, the CDR3 is TGTGCCAGCTCAACACCTCCAGGAAATGAGCAGTTCTTC. This translates into CASSTPPGNEQFF.

In the case of this clonotype: A clone one base away is much larger, so this may be a read error. The chain joins TRBV7-2 to TRBJ1-4; weak D call: TRBD1 (5 bases). V lost 2 bases to trimming and J lost 12 bases, with 10 bases between them. The CDR3 is 12 residues long. Germline V lookup: CDR1 SGHTA, CDR2 FQGNSA. This CDR3 is CASSLIGEELFF. CDR3 coding DNA: TGTGCCAGCAGCTTAATAGGGGAAGAACTGTTTTTT. The full variable domain, in which reference TRBV7-2 and TRBJ1-4 provide the parts outside the CDR3, is GAGVSQSPSNKVTEKGKDVELRCDPISGHTALYWYRQSLGQGLEFLIYFQGNSAPDKSGLPSDRFSAERTGGSVSTLTIQRTQQEDSAVYLCASSLIGEELFFGSGTQLSVL.

The chain combines TRBV5-1 with TRBJ2-1, with D maybe TRBD1 (6 bases). The CDR3 loop spans 16 amino acids. Trimming pared 4 bases from V and 10 bases from J, leaving 24 bases between. CDR1 and CDR2 from the germline V gene are SGHRS and YFSETQ. The CDR3 DNA reads TGCGCCAGCAGCGCCTCCCGGGACACCGACCCCTACGAGCAGTTCTTC. Protein product: CASSASRDTDPYEQFF.

The gene calls are TRBV13 and TRBJ2-1; no reliable D call. CDR3 size: 16 residues. Trimming stripped 5 bases from V and 3 bases from J, with 17 bases between. Germline CDR1 PRHDT, CDR2 FYEKMQ (reference sequence). Here the CDR3 reads CASSSPGLSGYNEQFF. CDR3 nucleotides: TGTGCCAGCAGCAGCCCCGGGCTATCGGGCTACAATGAGCAGTTCTTC. Supplemented by reference TRBV13 and TRBJ2-1, the full variable domain reads AAGVIQSPRHLIKEKRETATLKCYPIPRHDTVYWYQQGPGQDPQFLISFYEKMQSDKGSIPDRFSAQQFSDYHSELNMSSLELGDSALYFCASSSPGLSGYNEQFFGPGTRLTVL.

The chain has TRBV5-5 and TRBJ2-7; no clear D. Germline CDR1 reads SGHKS; CDR2 reads YYEKEE (reference sequence). The CDR3 spans 14 residues. The V gene lost 4 bases and the J gene lost 2 bases, with 13 bases spanning the gap. Here the CDR3 DNA reads TGTGCCAGCAGCGCACCGGGCCATACCTACGAGCAGTACTTC. Encoded protein: CASSAPGHTYEQYF.

The V gene is TRBV4-3, the J gene TRBJ2-5, with a tentative D call TRBD2 (6 bases). The CDR3 is 14 residues long. Trimming stripped 0 bases from V and 11 bases from J, with 16 bases between. Germline V lookup: CDR1 LGHNA, CDR2 YSLEER. The DNA of the CDR3 is TGCGCCAGCAGCCAAGACCATTTGCCGGGAGAGCAGTACTTC. Protein sequence: CASSQDHLPGEQYF.

This clonotype was seen just once. V usage is TRBV28 and J usage is TRBJ2-4, with TRBD2 matching over 13 bases. The DNA end is more similar to TRBJ2-7, so the J call may be wrong. Germline values: CDR1 MDHEN, CDR2 SYDVKM. This CDR3 is built from 15 residues. In DNA, the CDR3 is TGTGCCAGCAGTTCAAGGACTAGCGGGAGTGGCGAGCAGTACTTC. Translating gives CASSSRTSGSGEQYF.

CDR3 protein: CASSLAHKVNTEAFF. The CDR3 DNA follows: TGTGCCAGCAGCTTAGCGCATAAGGTGAACACTGAAGCTTTCTTT. The chain joins TRBV7-2 to TRBJ1-1; D is ambiguous. V shed 0 bases and J shed 0 bases, with 8 bases lying between them. The CDR3 is 15 residues long. CDR1 is SGHTA and CDR2 is FQGNSA in the germline V gene.

J is TRBJ1-1 and V is TRBV6-6; the D gene is possibly TRBD1 (6 bases). CDR1 is MNHNY, CDR2 SVGAGI, per germline (reference sequence). The CDR3 is made up of 13 amino acids. Deletions cut 6 bases from V and 4 bases from J, with 12 bases between. The DNA for the CDR3 is TGTGCCAGCAGCCTAACAGGGATCACTGAAGCTTTCTTT. This gives the protein CASSLTGITEAFF.

This chain joins TRBV20-1 and TRBJ2-1; 14 nucleotides line up with TRBD2. Germline assignment: CDR1 DFQATT and CDR2 SNEGSKA (reference sequence). V was pared by 4 bases and J by 9 bases, with 11 bases of the junction left unmatched. The CDR3 runs 16 residues. The CDR3 coding sequence is TGCAGTGCTACCGGACTAGCGGGAGGACGGCTAGGTGAGCAGTTCTTC. Translated, it gives CSATGLAGGRLGEQFF.

In this sample, this clonotype turned up a few times. The V gene is TRBV20-1, the J gene TRBJ2-1; D remains ambiguous. V lost 0 bases and J 8 bases, leaving 17 bases between the germline ends. Germline CDR1 is DFQATT and CDR2 is SNEGSKA (reference sequence). The CDR3 runs to 15 residues. The CDR3 protein is CSARDLAIGWDEQFF. Written as DNA, the CDR3 is TGCAGTGCTAGAGATTTGGCTATTGGGTGGGATGAGCAGTTCTTC.

This clonotype was seen a few times. J is TRBJ2-7 and V is TRBV28, with a tentative D call TRBD2 (6 bases). V shed 6 bases and J shed 0 bases, with 21 bases lying between them. Per germline, CDR1 MDHEN and CDR2 SYDVKM. CDR3 length: 17 residues. The CDR3 DNA reads TGTGCCAGCAGCTCATCTACGGCGGCGGGGCCCTCCTACGAGCAGTACTTC. This sequence encodes CASSSSTAAGPSYEQYF. The variable domain in full, with the rest retrieved from reference TRBV28 and TRBJ2-7, is DVKVTQSSRYLVKRTGEKVFLECVQDMDHENMFWYRQDPGLGLRLIYFSYDVKMKEKGDIPEGYSVSREKKERFSLILESASTNQTSMYLCASSSSTAAGPSYEQYFGPGTRLTVT.

The genes are TRBV20-1 and TRBJ1-2; 8 nucleotides match TRBD1. Germline CDR1 DFQATT, CDR2 SNEGSKA (reference sequence). The V gene end was trimmed by 8 bases and the J gene end by 7 bases; junction bases not matched to a gene: 9. The CDR3 runs to 12 residues. The CDR3: CSLPGGSGGYTF. The CDR3 coding sequence is TGCAGTCTTCCAGGGGGCTCGGGTGGCTACACCTTC.

Note on this clonotype: This may be a read error: a much more frequent sequence differs by one nucleotide. The chain couples TRBV28 to TRBJ2-5, with 13 positions matching TRBD2. Judging by the DNA end, TRBJ2-7 fits better; the J call may be wrong. Germline lookup yields CDR1 MDHEN and CDR2 SYDVKM. The CDR3 runs to 15 residues. In DNA form, the CDR3 reads TGTACCAGCAGCCCAAGACTAGCGGGAGGATACGAGCAGTACTTC. As protein: CTSSPRLAGGYEQYF.

This chain links TRBV14 with TRBJ2-1; TRBD2 is a possible D gene (6 bases). Trimming shortened V by 1 base and J by 6 bases, and 16 bases separated the two germline ends. Germline V gene sequence: CDR1 SGHDN, CDR2 FVKESK. The CDR3 loop spans 16 amino acids. The CDR3 spells CASSQGGVSWGNEQFF. The CDR3, as DNA: TGTGCCAGCAGCCAAGGGGGGGTTTCATGGGGCAATGAGCAGTTCTTC.